This TCR beta chain was sequenced during a study of blood T cells in healthy people across ages. Looked up from germline, CDR1 is MNHEY and CDR2 is SVGEGT. The V gene end was trimmed by 6 bases and the J gene end by 5 bases; junction bases not matched to a gene: 10. This CDR3 is built from 15 residues. This clonotype was seen a few times. Through a sample-barcoded 5' primer and a J-beta primer mix, a second PCR was run for roughly 7 to 11 cycles. TCRdb reprocessed the 5' RACE reads with MiXCR, giving one entry per CDR3 protein. The sample lists 1.5 million to 2 million distinct CDR3 sequences, roughly 27% occurring once.

This chain uses TRBV6-2 or TRBV6-3 with TRBJ1-1; 9 positions match TRBD1. Sequences were obtained from blood. The receptor's source is a woman aged 30 to 39 in good health. The CDR3 sequence: CASRPTGQGTTEAFF. The CDR3 DNA follows: TGTGCCAGCAGGCCTACCGGACAGGGGACGACTGAAGCTTTCTTT.